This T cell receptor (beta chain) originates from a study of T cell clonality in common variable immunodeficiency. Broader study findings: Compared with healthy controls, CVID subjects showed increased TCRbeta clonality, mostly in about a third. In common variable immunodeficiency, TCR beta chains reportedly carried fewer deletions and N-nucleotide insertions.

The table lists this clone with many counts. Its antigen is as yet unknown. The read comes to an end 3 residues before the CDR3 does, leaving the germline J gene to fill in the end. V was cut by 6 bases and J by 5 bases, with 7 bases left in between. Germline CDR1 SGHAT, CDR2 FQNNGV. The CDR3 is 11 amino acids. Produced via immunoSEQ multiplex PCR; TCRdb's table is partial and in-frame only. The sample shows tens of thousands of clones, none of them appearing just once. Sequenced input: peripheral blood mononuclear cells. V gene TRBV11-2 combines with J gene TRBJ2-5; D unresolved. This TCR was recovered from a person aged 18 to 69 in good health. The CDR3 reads CASRTGETQYF. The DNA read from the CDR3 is TGTGCCAGCAGGACTGGGGAGACC.